Presented here are 21 T cell receptor beta chains from one specimen sequenced in a study of monozygotic twins with cystic fibrosis. Assay used: immunoSEQ multiplex PCR; TCRdb lists only in-frame clones, some missing. Of about 19,000 clones in the sample, around 97% were seen once. The sequenced sample was blood. These receptors were taken from a woman between 25 and 40 years old with cystic fibrosis.

This chain uses TRBV12-5 with TRBJ2-1, with D perhaps given as TRBD1 or TRBD2 (6 bases each). Germline lookup yields CDR1 LGHNT and CDR2 FRNRAP. CDR3 length: 12 amino acids. V dropped 6 bases and J dropped 5 bases, with 8 bases sitting between them. CDR3 region: CASGGGHNEQFF. The CDR3 nucleotides are TGTGCTAGTGGCGGGGGCCACAATGAGCAGTTCTTC.

The chain carries TRBV29-1 and TRBJ1-1; 7 nucleotides align to TRBD1. CDR1 SQVTM and CDR2 ANQGSEA come from the germline V gene. The CDR3 sequence is 13 residues long. The V and J ends lost 8 bases and 1 base, in that order; junction bases with no gene match: 7. The CDR3 nucleotides read TGCAGCTCTTGGACAGGATCGAACACTGAAGCTTTCTTT. Translated, it gives CSSWTGSNTEAFF.

CDR3 sequence (DNA): TGTGCCAGCAGCTTGGTGGGACAGGGGGAGTCCCTCCACTTT. Translating it yields CASSLVGQGESLHF. This chain links TRBV5-6 with TRBJ1-6; TRBD1 matches 11 bases. Germline CDR1 SGHDT, CDR2 YYEEEE. The V segment lost 0 bases and the J segment 14 bases; nucleotides outside the gene matches: 4. The CDR3 has 14 residues.

The chain joins TRBV6-1 to TRBJ2-3, with 12 bases fitting TRBD2. CDR1 and CDR2 from the germline V gene are MNHNS and SASEGT. There are 15 residues in the CDR3. Trimming took 3 bases from V and 4 from J; bases not matched to a gene: 2. The CDR3 nucleotides are TGTGCCAGCAGTGATGGACTAGCGGGGCCAGATACGCAGTATTTT. Encoded protein: CASSDGLAGPDTQYF.

The CDR3 reads CASSQVGLSSYNEQFF. The CDR3 bases are TGCGCCAGCAGCCAAGTAGGTTTAAGCTCCTACAATGAGCAGTTCTTC. This chain links TRBV4-3 with TRBJ2-1; no reliable D call. The V end lost 1 base, the J end lost 0 bases, and 10 bases lay between the germline ends. Germline V gene sequence: CDR1 LGHNA, CDR2 YSLEER. The CDR3 totals 16 residues.

This clone was seen just once. The chain recombines TRBV6-1 with TRBJ1-2; weak D call: TRBD1 (5 bases). The length of the CDR3 is 16 residues. The V end lost 2 bases, the J end lost 1 base, and 14 bases lay between the germline ends. Germline values: CDR1 MNHNS, CDR2 SASEGT. CDR3 bases: TGTGCCAGCAGTGAACAAGGCTTGACAGTTAACTATGGCTACACCTTC. This encodes CASSEQGLTVNYGYTF.

The chain employs TRBV28 and TRBJ1-6; D might be TRBD1 (6 bases). Germline-derived CDR1 and CDR2 are MDHEN and SYDVKM. The CDR3 loop spans 17 amino acids. Trimming took 5 bases from V and 6 from J, leaving 20 bases between them. CDR3 amino acids: CASSRVGLQGINSPLHF. Here the CDR3 DNA reads TGTGCCAGCAGTCGGGTCGGCCTACAGGGAATTAATTCACCCCTCCACTTT.

This clone was counted once. This sequence joins TRBV6-4 and TRBJ2-1; 10 bases map to TRBD2. This CDR3 has 13 amino acids. Germline V gives CDR1 MRHNA, CDR2 SNTAGT. Trimming cost V 5 bases and J 6 bases; bases outside gene matches: 1. CDR3 nucleotides: TGTGCCAGCAGTAGCGGGGGGGCCAATGAGCAGTTCTTC. Translated: CASSSGGANEQFF.

This clone has just one count. V usage is TRBV9 and J usage is TRBJ2-7, with TRBD1 as a possible D gene (6 bases). CDR3 length: 13 residues. V dropped 0 bases and J dropped 7 bases, with 11 bases sitting between them. CDR1 is SGDLS and CDR2 is YYNGEE in the germline V gene. CDR3 in amino acids: CASSVGAGEEQYF. CDR3 in DNA: TGTGCCAGCAGCGTAGGAGCAGGGGAGGAGCAGTACTTC. The full variable domain, completed using reference TRBV9 and TRBJ2-7, is DSGVTQTPKHLITATGQRVTLRCSPRSGDLSVYWYQQSLDQGLQFLIQYYNGEERAKGNILERFSAQQFPDLHSELNLSSLELGDSALYFCASSVGAGEEQYFGPGTRLTVT.

This clone was seen once. V gene TRBV4-1 combines with J gene TRBJ2-5, with 12 bases fitting TRBD2. The CDR3 runs to 13 residues. Unmatched junction bases numbered 0, after V lost 3 bases and J lost 7 bases. Germline-derived CDR1 and CDR2 are MGHRA and YSYEKL. The CDR3 nucleotides are TGCGCCAGCAGCCAGACTAGCGGGGGGACCCAGTACTTC. This translates into CASSQTSGGTQYF.

This clone has just one count. The rearrangement links TRBV4-1 to TRBJ1-6; tentatively, D is TRBD1 (5 bases). The V gene lost 2 bases and the J gene lost 7 bases, with 12 bases spanning the gap. The CDR3 totals 15 residues. The V gene's germline CDR1 is MGHRA and CDR2 YSYEKL. Here the CDR3 reads CASSQLPQGNSPLHF. CDR3 in DNA: TGCGCCAGCAGCCAACTGCCCCAGGGAAATTCACCCCTCCACTTT.

This clone was observed once. The chain is built from TRBV6-5 and TRBJ2-5; D may correspond to TRBD1 or TRBD2 (5 bases each). V lost 5 bases to trimming and J lost 4 bases, with 11 bases between them. This CDR3 has 13 amino acids. Germline CDR1 is MNHEY and CDR2 is SVGAGI. CDR3 nucleotides: TGTGCCAGCAGTCAGGGACGAGGAGAGACCCAGTACTTC. It specifies CASSQGRGETQYF.

The rearrangement joins TRBV5-1 to TRBJ2-2; D ambiguous. CDR1 is SGHRS, CDR2 YFSETQ, per germline. V was pared by 6 bases and J by 4 bases, with 13 bases between. The CDR3 runs to 14 residues. CDR3 bases: TGCGCCAGCATGGGTGGGCCCGGCACCGGGGAGCTGTTTTTT. Translating it yields CASMGGPGTGELFF.

The chain couples TRBV5-4 to TRBJ1-6; no clear D. The germline V gene encodes CDR1 SGHNT and CDR2 YYREEE (reference sequence). Trimming left V 4 bases short and J 7 bases short, with 12 bases between. This CDR3 has 14 amino acids. The DNA of the CDR3 is TGTGCCAGCAGCCTGGACGGGAGAAATTCACCCCTCCACTTT. Amino acids: CASSLDGRNSPLHF.

The chain joins TRBV7-2 to TRBJ1-4; unclear D gene. Germline CDR1 is SGHTA and CDR2 is FQGNSA. The CDR3 consists of 19 residues. Trimming left V 5 bases short and J 3 bases short, with 25 bases between. The CDR3 sequence is CASSPRPRAQSAANEKLFF. DNA for the CDR3: TGTGCCAGCAGCCCCCGCCCAAGGGCCCAGTCCGCGGCTAATGAAAAACTGTTTTTT.

J is TRBJ2-2 and V is TRBV11-3; D possibly corresponds to TRBD1 (5 bases). This CDR3 has 18 amino acids. V was pared by 0 bases and J by 0 bases, with 14 bases between. Germline CDR1 and CDR2: SGHNT and YENEEA. The CDR3 loop reads CASSLDPLDMANTGELFF. CDR3 sequence (DNA): TGTGCCAGCAGCTTAGACCCCTTGGACATGGCGAACACCGGGGAGCTGTTTTTT.

The CDR3 sequence: CASSSYRDNEKLFF. Written as DNA, the CDR3 is TGTGCCAGCAGCTCCTACAGGGATAATGAAAAACTGTTTTTT. The chain is built from TRBV5-4 and TRBJ1-4; a weak D match, TRBD1 (6 bases). The CDR3 has 14 amino acids. The germline gives CDR1 SGHNT, CDR2 YYREEE (reference sequence). Trimming removed 3 bases from V and 4 bases from J, with 10 bases in between.

This clone was counted once. The chain has TRBV4-3 and TRBJ1-4; D is uncertain. The CDR3 loop spans 14 amino acids. Between the trimmed V and J ends, which lost 4 bases and 4 bases, there was a span of 10 bases. Germline V gene sequence: CDR1 LGHNA, CDR2 YSLEER. The CDR3 nucleotides read TGCGCCAGCAGCCTTCGACTGATTAATGAAAAACTGTTTTTT. It translates to CASSLRLINEKLFF.

The chain couples TRBV19 to TRBJ2-7; 10 bases are shared with TRBD1. The germline CDR1 and CDR2 sequences are LNHDA and SQIVND (reference sequence). This CDR3 is built from 16 residues. Trimming took 3 bases from V and 5 from J; bases not matched to a gene: 10. CDR3 nucleotide sequence: TGTGCCAGTAGTATGGACGGGACAGGGGTCTGGGACGAGCAGTACTTC. Translation gives CASSMDGTGVWDEQYF.

The V call is TRBV6-5, the J call TRBJ2-7; tentative D call: TRBD1 (6 bases). CDR3 size: 13 residues. Germline V gene data show CDR1 as MNHEY and CDR2 as SVGAGI. Trimming left V 6 bases short and J 7 bases short, with 16 bases between. The DNA of the CDR3 is TGTGCCAGCAGCACCGGGACACCCAGGGAGCAGTACTTC. As protein: CASSTGTPREQYF.

The J gene is TRBJ2-7, the V gene TRBV7-8, with no clear D. V lost 2 bases and J 4 bases, leaving 12 bases between the germline ends. The CDR3 contains 14 residues. Germline CDR1 reads SGHVS; CDR2 reads FQNEAQ. The CDR3 DNA reads as TGTGCCAGCAGCTTATATGTAGGGCTTTACGAGCAGTACTTC. This sequence encodes CASSLYVGLYEQYF.